This T cell receptor (beta chain) was captured in a study of identical twins (dated by TCRdb to the mid-2010s). With regard to the full study: TCR alpha and beta repertoires from monozygotic twins, unrelated adults of various ages and cord blood were deep-sequenced to test whether fetal clonotypes persist. To rule out contamination, replicate twin experiments were performed at different times with different library preparation protocols.

Every donor in the study was a healthy Caucasian. Three pairs of female monozygotic twins, all aged roughly 18 to 29 years, made up the twin cohort. CD4+ and CD8+ T cell populations were isolated with positive isolation kits from Invitrogen. Library prep was done by 5' RACE. The sample was run on an Illumina HiSeq 2000. A universal primer binding site was added through template switching, and the final cDNA carried a unique molecular identifier so that TCR cDNA molecules could be counted accurately. Specific primers in the conserved constant-segment region were used to synthesize first-strand cDNA for TCR alpha and beta chains. To control for contamination, every cDNA library was double barcoded, receiving both a SMART-Mk sample barcode and Illumina barcodes. TruSeq adapter sequences along with Illumina sample barcodes were introduced in two successive PCR steps. The TCR alpha and beta cDNA libraries were sequenced on the Illumina HiSeq platform using custom primers. The paper's processing steps were these. Raw reads were processed with MiGEC to extract unique molecular identifiers, and MiXCR was used to determine CDR3 positions. For each individual, recombination models were inferred using an EM algorithm with the repgenHMM and IGoR tools. Shared clonotype analysis was performed with the tcR package in R, normalizing sharing by the product of cloneset sizes. To study raw recombination without the effects of thymic and clonal selection, out-of-frame nonproductive sequences were analyzed. TCRdb itself trimmed the public reads at Q25 with fastp, ran MiXCR and retained productive beta chains. Every entry covers one CDR3 protein and lists the most common genes and DNA from its rows. The authors' filters were not applied to this entry. The sample includes about 530,000 distinct CDR3 sequences, with roughly 15% observed a single time. The top ten hold less than 0.5% of the sample.

The sample holds many counts of this clonotype. It lacks a known antigen. No per-base quality is available; no much larger clone lies one base away. Relative to germline, V is 9 bases shorter and J is 0 bases shorter, with 11 bases between their ends. Sequences KGHDR (CDR1) and SFDVKD (CDR2) are obtained from the germline V gene. The CDR3 runs 14 amino acids, cysteine and phenylalanine included. Just the 42-base CDR3 DNA is kept, in frame starting at base 1. What the authors observed across the whole study: Compared with coincidental sharing between unrelated individuals, an excess of low generation-probability sequences was observed among out-of-frame TCR alpha sequences shared between twins. The excess sharing between twins in beta out-of-frame sequences was weaker because fewer shared sequences reduced the signal-to-noise ratio. Conclusions relied on cross-sectional statistical analysis, since the same donors could not be followed over many years. Zero-insertion analyses could be partly confounded by invariant T cells such as MAIT and iNKT, though diverse VJ usage argued against such confounding for most clonotypes. Fewer insertions were carried by abundant cord blood beta clonotypes, a similar but weaker trend appeared in young adult naive repertoires, and no such trend appeared in memory repertoires. In monozygotic twins, recombination models systematically underestimated out-of-frame TCR alpha sharing, but the models matched the sharing seen between unrelated individuals.

These records were also assigned to another study, of yellow fever vaccine responses in identical twins. The second study's authors report: The authors reported that the T cell response to vaccination in identical twins appeared partly convergent and partly personalized. In identical twins, the study followed T cell clones that responded to the vaccine with precision.

The sequenced material came from CD4+ T cells sorted from blood. The rearrangement joined TRBV24-1 to TRBJ2-1; the D segment cannot be called with confidence. The clonotype comes from a woman younger than 30 in good health. CDR3 sequence: CATSTGPSYNEQFF. In nucleotide form, the sequence is TGTGCCACCTCAACCGGCCCCTCCTACAATGAGCAGTTCTTC.